This T cell receptor (beta chain) came from a study of liver allograft versus peripheral blood T cells. The wider study: Recipients' peripheral blood supplied the T cell receptor repertoires against which those in transplanted livers were compared.

This CDR3 region has 15 residues. Germline CDR1 SGHKS, CDR2 YYEKEE (reference sequence). In regard to this clonotype: It may be a read error: a sequence one base away is much more abundant.

One entry per CDR3 protein results from TCRdb running MiXCR on the reads. The table shows under 15,000 distinct CDR3 sequences, with 15% to 20% occurring only once. This sequence was found in a human patient who had a liver transplant. The graft donor may be the source of some T cells. The chain couples TRBV5-5 to TRBJ2-7; 7 bases map to TRBD2. CDR3 sequence: CASSWGLGGRYEKYF. The CDR3, as DNA: TGTGCCAGCAGCTGGGGCCTAGGCGGGAGATACGAGAAGTACTTC.